The T cell receptor (beta chain) under discussion was sequenced for a study of beta chain features in type 1 diabetes. Study at large: The study examined about 100 million sorted cells across all samples. General study results and limits: A definitive answer on HLA type influencing TCRB rearrangement was not reached here. Within patients, naive, central memory and Treg TCRB repertoires seemed more similar than within healthy donors.

V was trimmed by 8 bases and J by 2 bases, leaving 10 bases between them. Germline CDR1 is MNHNY and CDR2 is SVGAGI (reference sequence). The CDR3 extends over 13 amino acids. Every isolated RNA sample was fully reverse transcribed, so sequencing captured expressed TCRB transcripts. Average reads for naive, central memory and regulatory T cell samples were about 3.57 million. Clones were read by immunoSEQ multiplex PCR, and TCRdb kept only the in-frame ones, dropping some. The profile shows 850,000 to 900,000 clones, roughly a sixth of them singletons. This clone was seen a handful of times. Antigen unknown.

This chain joins TRBV6-6 and TRBJ2-1; D unclear. Sequencing was carried out using naive CD4+ T cells from blood. The clonotype comes from a woman between 18 and 29 years old in good health. CDR3 in amino acids: CASETEPYNEQFF. The CDR3 DNA follows: TGTGCCAGCGAAACAGAGCCCTACAATGAGCAGTTCTTC.